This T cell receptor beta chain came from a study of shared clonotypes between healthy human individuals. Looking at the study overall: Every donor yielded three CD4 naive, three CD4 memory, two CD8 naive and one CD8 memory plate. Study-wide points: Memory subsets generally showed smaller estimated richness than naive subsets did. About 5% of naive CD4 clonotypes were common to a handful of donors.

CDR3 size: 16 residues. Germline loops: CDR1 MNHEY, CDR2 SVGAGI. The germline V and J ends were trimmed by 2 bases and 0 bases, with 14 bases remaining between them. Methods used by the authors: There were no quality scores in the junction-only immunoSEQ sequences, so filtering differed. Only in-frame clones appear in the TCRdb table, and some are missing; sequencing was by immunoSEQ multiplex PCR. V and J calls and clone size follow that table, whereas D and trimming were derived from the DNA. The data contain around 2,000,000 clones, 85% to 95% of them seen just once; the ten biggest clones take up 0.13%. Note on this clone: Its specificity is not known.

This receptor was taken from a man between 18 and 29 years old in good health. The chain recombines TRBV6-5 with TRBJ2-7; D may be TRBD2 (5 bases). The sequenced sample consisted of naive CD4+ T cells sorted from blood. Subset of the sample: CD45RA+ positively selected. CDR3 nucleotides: TGTGCCAGCAGTTACGGGAGCAGCAAGAGCTCCTACGAGCAGTACTTC. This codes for CASSYGSSKSSYEQYF.